The entry below describes one TCR beta chain. Antigen unknown. The primer mix had 60 Vbeta and 13 Jbeta primers. Here immunoSEQ multiplex PCR was the method, and the copy in TCRdb shows in-frame clones only, minus some. This table lists more than 95,000 clones. V lost 7 bases to trimming and J lost 1 base, with 10 bases between them. CDR3 length equals 13 residues. CDR1 and CDR2 (germline): SNHLY, FYNNEI. This sample was taken from a study of cytomegalovirus exposure and HLA in healthy donors. Study findings and constraints: In presence/absence analyses, roughly uniform sequencing depth across donors was assumed. Investigators reported 150 to 200 TCR beta chains as tied to cytomegalovirus.

The source of this sequence is a man aged 30 to 45 in good health and CMV-seronegative. The J gene is TRBJ1-1, the V gene TRBV2; D may be TRBD1 (5 bases). The specimen was PBMCs. The CDR3 reads CASISTENTEAFF. The CDR3 DNA reads as TGTGCCAGCATTTCGACAGAGAACACTGAAGCTTTCTTT.